These T cell receptor beta chains were read from a single sample in a study of graft-versus-host responses after intestinal transplantation. These receptors are not linked to any known antigen. Some clones are missing from TCRdb's copy, which holds only in-frame ones; the method was immunoSEQ multiplex PCR. The sample yields around 97,000 clones, 85% to 95% seen once. The material was unstimulated CD8+ T cells sorted from spleen or lymph node cells, obtained before intestinal transplant. Source of these receptors: a human donor who received an intestinal transplant. Each CDR3 is given with its conserved first and last residue. The order of the fields is V gene, J gene, clone size, D gene, CDR3 protein, CDR3 DNA. D genes are given only for firm matches. Only part of the rows carry a size: once, few, many, or a class if the clone is expanded.

TRBV11-2,TRBJ1-3,NA,NA,CASSLAPWQRIGNTIYF,TGTGCCAGCAGCTTAGCACCCTGGCAGCGAATTGGAAACACCATATATTTT
TRBV11-2,TRBJ2-1,NA,TRBD1,CASSFSTGGNEQFF,TGTGCCAGCAGCTTCAGTACAGGGGGCAATGAGCAGTTCTTC
TRBV6-5,TRBJ1-1,NA,NA,CASSSFGSTEAFF,TGTGCCAGCAGTTCTTTCGGGAGCACTGAAGCTTTCTTT
TRBV7-9,TRBJ1-1,NA,NA,CASSLKGDGTEAFF,TGTGCCAGCAGCTTAAAAGGGGACGGCACTGAAGCTTTCTTT
TRBV2,TRBJ1-1,once,NA,CASSTEDNLNTEAFF,TGTGCCAGCAGTACCGAAGACAACTTGAACACTGAAGCTTTCTTT
TRBV4-1,TRBJ2-1,NA,TRBD2,CASRRRPSGILLTYNEQFF,TGCGCCAGCCGCAGGCGGCCTAGCGGGATTCTTCTCACCTACAATGAGCAGTTCTTC
TRBV5-1,TRBJ2-1,NA,NA,CASRTVSYNEQFF,TGCGCCAGCAGGACAGTCTCCTACAATGAGCAGTTCTTC
TRBV7-9,TRBJ2-7,once,NA,CASSLIVFEQYF,TGTGCCAGCAGCTTAATAGTTTTCGAGCAGTACTTC
TRBV7-9,TRBJ2-4,once,NA,CASSRTILAKNIQYF,TGTGCCAGCAGCCGCACGATCCTAGCCAAAAACATTCAGTACTTC
TRBV13,TRBJ1-1,NA,TRBD1,CASSPRQGTEAFF,TGTGCCAGCAGCCCTCGACAGGGTACCGAAGCTTTCTTT
TRBV27,TRBJ2-7,NA,NA,CASSLSVGSGNEQYF,TGTGCCAGCAGTTTATCGGTAGGGTCTGGGAACGAGCAGTACTTC
TRBV27,TRBJ2-1,NA,NA,CASSLWPIAAGDGKYNEQFF,TGTGCCAGCAGTTTATGGCCCATTGCAGCCGGGGACGGAAAATACAATGAGCAGTTCTTC
TRBV7-9,TRBJ1-5,NA,NA,CASSLGEVGNQPQHF,TGTGCCAGCAGCTTAGGGGAGGTCGGCAATCAGCCCCAGCATTTT
TRBV27,TRBJ2-7,NA,TRBD2,CASSLAGVSYEQYF,TGTGCCAGCAGTTTAGCGGGAGTCTCGTACGAGCAGTACTTC
TRBV4-2,TRBJ1-1,NA,NA,CASSHGGPEAFF,TGTGCCAGCAGCCATGGCGGGCCTGAAGCTTTCTTT
TRBV13,TRBJ2-3,NA,TRBD2,CASSPGEGPSTDTQYF,TGTGCCAGCAGCCCTGGGGAGGGCCCTAGCACAGATACGCAGTATTTT
TRBV4-1,TRBJ2-7,NA,NA,CASSQDEGVRYEQYF,TGCGCCAGCAGCCAAGATGAGGGGGTGAGGTACGAGCAGTACTTC
TRBV2,TRBJ2-7,NA,NA,CAGRPAADEQYF,TGTGCCGGACGGCCGGCGGCGGACGAGCAGTACTTC
TRBV27,TRBJ2-7,NA,TRBD1,CASSPTGGGFSYEQYF,TGTGCCAGCAGTCCCACAGGGGGCGGGTTTTCCTACGAGCAGTACTTC
TRBV4-2,TRBJ2-3,NA,TRBD2,CASSRPSGGRQYF,TGTGCCAGCAGCCGCCCTAGCGGGGGTAGGCAGTATTTT
TRBV11-2,TRBJ1-6,NA,NA,CASSLLNFRPGTFSPLHF,TGTGCCAGCAGCTTATTGAATTTTCGACCGGGAACCTTTTCACCCCTCCACTTT
TRBV15,TRBJ2-5,NA,NA,CATSSSLLATPETQYF,TGTGCCACCAGCAGCTCCCTACTAGCTACCCCAGAGACCCAGTACTTC
TRBV4-1,TRBJ2-7,NA,NA,CASSQDSSYEQYF,TGCGCCAGCAGCCAAGACAGCTCCTACGAGCAGTACTTC
TRBV14,TRBJ1-1,NA,NA,CASSQGWNTEAFF,TGTGCCAGCAGCCAAGGATGGAACACTGAAGCTTTCTTT